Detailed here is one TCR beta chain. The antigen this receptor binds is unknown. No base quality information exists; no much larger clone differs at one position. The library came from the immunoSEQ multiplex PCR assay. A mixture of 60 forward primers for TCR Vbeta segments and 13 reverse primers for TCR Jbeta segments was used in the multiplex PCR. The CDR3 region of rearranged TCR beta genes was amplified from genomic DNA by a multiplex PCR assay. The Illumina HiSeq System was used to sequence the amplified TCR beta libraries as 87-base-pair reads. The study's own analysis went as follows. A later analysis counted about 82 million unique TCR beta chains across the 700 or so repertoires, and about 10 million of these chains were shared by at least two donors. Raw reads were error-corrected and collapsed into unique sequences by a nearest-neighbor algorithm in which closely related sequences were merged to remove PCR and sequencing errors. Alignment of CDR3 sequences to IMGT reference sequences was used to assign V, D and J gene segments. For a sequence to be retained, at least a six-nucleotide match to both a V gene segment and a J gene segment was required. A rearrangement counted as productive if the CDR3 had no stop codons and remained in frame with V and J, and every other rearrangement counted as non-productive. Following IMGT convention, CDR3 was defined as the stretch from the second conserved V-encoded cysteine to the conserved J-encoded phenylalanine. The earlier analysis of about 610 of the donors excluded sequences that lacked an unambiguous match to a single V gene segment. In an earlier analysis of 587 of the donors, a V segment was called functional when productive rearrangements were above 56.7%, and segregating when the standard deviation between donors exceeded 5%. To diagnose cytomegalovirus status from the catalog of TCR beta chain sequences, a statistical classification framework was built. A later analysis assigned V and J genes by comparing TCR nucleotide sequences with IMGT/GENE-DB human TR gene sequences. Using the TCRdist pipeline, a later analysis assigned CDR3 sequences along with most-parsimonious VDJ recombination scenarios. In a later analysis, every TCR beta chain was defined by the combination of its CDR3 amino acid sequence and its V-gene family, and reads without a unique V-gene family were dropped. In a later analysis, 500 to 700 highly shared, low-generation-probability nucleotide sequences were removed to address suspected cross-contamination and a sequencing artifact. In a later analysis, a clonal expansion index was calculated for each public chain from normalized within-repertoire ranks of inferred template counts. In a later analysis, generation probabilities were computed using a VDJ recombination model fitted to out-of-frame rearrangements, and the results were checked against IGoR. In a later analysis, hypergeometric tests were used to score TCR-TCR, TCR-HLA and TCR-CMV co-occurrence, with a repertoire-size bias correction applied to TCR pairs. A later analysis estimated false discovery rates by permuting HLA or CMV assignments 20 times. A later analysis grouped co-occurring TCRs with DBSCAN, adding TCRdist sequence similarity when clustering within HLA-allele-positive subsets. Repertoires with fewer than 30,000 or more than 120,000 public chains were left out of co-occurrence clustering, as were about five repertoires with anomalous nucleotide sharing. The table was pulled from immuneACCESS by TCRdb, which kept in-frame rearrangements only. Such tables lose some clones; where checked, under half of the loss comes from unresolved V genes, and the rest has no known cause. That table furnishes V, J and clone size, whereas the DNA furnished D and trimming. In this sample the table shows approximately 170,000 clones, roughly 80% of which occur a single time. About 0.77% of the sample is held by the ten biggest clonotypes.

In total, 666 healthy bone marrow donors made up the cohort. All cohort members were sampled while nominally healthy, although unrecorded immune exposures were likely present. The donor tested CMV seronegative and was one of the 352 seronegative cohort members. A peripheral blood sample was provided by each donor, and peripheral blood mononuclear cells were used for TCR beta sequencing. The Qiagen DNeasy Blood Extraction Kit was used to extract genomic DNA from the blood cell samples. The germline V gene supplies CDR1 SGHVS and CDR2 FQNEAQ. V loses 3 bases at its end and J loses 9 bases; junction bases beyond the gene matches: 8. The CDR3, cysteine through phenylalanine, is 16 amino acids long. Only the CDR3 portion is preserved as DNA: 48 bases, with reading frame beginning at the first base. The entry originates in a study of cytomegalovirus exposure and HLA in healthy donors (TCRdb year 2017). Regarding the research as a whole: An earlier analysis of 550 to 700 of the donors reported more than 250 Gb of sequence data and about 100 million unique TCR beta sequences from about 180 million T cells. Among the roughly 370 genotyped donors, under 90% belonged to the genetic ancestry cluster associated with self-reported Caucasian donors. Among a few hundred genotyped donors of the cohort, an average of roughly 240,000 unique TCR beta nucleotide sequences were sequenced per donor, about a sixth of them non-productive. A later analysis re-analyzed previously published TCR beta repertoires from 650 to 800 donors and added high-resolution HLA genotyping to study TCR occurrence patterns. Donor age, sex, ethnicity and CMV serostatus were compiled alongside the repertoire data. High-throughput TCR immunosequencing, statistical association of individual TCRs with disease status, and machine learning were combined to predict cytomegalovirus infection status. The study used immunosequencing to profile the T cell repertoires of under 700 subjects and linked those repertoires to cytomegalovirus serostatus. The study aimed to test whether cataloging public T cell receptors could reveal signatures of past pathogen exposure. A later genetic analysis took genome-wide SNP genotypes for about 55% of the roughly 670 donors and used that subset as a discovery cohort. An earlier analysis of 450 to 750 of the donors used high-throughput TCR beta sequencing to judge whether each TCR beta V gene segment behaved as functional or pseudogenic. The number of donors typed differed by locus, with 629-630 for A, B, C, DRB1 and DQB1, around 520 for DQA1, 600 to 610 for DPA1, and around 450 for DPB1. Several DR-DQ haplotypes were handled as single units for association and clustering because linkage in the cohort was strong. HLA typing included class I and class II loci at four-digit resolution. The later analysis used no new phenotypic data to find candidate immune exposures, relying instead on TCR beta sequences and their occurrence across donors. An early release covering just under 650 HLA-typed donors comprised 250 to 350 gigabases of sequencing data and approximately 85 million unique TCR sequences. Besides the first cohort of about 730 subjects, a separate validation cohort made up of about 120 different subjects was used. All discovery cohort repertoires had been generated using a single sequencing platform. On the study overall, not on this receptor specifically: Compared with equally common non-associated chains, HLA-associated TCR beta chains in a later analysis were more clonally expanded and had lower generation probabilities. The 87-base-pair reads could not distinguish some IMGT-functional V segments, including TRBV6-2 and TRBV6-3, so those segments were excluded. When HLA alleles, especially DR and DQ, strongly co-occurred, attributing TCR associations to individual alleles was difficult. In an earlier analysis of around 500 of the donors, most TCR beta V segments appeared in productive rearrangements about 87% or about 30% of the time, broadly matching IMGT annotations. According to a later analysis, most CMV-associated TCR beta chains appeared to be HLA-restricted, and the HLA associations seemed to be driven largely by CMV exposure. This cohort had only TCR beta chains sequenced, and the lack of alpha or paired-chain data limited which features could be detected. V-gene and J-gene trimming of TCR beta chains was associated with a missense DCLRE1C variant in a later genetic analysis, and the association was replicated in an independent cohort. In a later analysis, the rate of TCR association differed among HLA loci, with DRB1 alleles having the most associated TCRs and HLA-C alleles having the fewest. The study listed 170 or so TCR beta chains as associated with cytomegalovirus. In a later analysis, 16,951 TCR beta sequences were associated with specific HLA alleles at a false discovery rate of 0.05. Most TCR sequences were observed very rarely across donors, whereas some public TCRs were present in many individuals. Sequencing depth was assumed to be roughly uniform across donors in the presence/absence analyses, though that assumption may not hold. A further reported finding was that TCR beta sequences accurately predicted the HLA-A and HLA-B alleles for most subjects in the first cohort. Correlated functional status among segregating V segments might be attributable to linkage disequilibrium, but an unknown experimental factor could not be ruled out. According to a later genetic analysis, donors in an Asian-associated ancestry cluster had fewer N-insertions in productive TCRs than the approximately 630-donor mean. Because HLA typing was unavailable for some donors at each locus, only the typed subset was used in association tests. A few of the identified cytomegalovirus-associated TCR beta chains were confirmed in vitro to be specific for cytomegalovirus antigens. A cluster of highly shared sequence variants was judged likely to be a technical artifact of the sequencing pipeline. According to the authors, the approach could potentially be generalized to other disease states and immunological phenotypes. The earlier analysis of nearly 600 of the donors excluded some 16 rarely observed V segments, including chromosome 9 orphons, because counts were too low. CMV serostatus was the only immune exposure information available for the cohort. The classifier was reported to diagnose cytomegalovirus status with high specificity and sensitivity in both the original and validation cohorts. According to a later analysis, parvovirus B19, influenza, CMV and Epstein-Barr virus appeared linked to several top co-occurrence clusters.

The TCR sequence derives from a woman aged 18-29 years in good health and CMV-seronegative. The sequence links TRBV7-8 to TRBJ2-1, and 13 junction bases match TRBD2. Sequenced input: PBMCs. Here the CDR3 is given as CASSFRELAGGPEQFF. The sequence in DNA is TGTGCCAGCAGCTTTCGGGAACTAGCGGGAGGGCCTGAGCAGTTCTTC.